This T cell receptor beta chain was profiled in a study of neoadjuvant nivolumab and ipilimumab in lung cancer. Whole-study results and caveats: Pretherapy blood TCR richness correlated positively with resected tumor richness.

Sequenced by immunoSEQ multiplex PCR; TCRdb stores in-frame clones only, minus some. The sample has some 29,000 clones, 83% seen once. CDR1 is SGHVS, CDR2 FNYEAQ, per germline. CDR3 size: 18 residues. The junction had 7 bases not matched to a gene; V was cut back by 4 bases and J by 0 bases. Worth noting for this clone: Its specificity is unknown.

This TCR derives from an adult with non-small cell lung cancer. The source material was tumor tissue, sampled after neoadjuvant nivolumab, alone or with ipilimumab, at or shortly before surgery. The chain has TRBV7-6 and TRBJ2-6; 9 bases match TRBD1. The CDR3 DNA is TGTGCCAGCAGCTCAACCGGGACAGGGTTCTCTGGGGCCAACGTCCTGACTTTC. It is translated as CASSSTGTGFSGANVLTF. The variable domain in full, with the rest retrieved from reference TRBV7-6 and TRBJ2-6, is GAGVSQSPRYKVTKRGQDVALRCDPISGHVSLYWYRQALGQGPEFLTYFNYEAQQDKSGLPNDRFSAERPEGSISTLTIQRTEQRDSAMYRCASSSTGTGFSGANVLTFGAGSRLTVL.